One and the same sample provided the 19 T cell receptor beta chains below, sequenced in a study of T cell responses to AZD1222 COVID-19 vaccine. Repertoires were generated with immunoSEQ multiplex PCR, while TCRdb's copy carries only in-frame clones and drops some. The sample carries some 100,000 clones, 87% recorded once. Material: peripheral blood, obtained 28 days after the second AZD1222 dose. All receptors come from an adult who received the AZD1222 COVID-19 vaccine.

This clone has only one observation. The gene calls are TRBV7-6 and TRBJ2-2; 10 bases match TRBD1. The CDR3 is made up of 16 amino acids. Germline loops: CDR1 SGHVS, CDR2 FNYEAQ. J lost 4 bases, V lost 1 base, and 3 bases had no gene match. This CDR3 is CASSLEGTGATGELFF. For the CDR3, the DNA is TGTGCCAGCAGCTTAGAAGGGACAGGGGCCACCGGGGAGCTGTTTTTT.

The V and J genes are TRBV27 and TRBJ2-3, with no clear D. In germline, CDR1 is MNHEY, CDR2 SMNVEV (reference sequence). V lost 3 bases to trimming and J lost 2 bases, with 6 bases between them. This CDR3 contains 13 residues. CDR3 sequence: CASSFGITDTQYF. CDR3 nucleotides: TGTGCCAGCAGTTTTGGGATCACAGATACGCAGTATTTT.

This clone was detected once. V gene TRBV7-9 combines with J gene TRBJ1-2; a possible D gene is TRBD1 (5 bases). From germline, CDR1 is SEHNR and CDR2 FQNEAQ (reference sequence). This CDR3 has 14 amino acids. Trimming took 7 bases from V and 13 from J, leaving 25 bases between them. As DNA, the CDR3 is TGTGCCAGCACTTCCGGGGGGACCGGTCAATATGGCACCTTC. Translation gives CASTSGGTGQYGTF.

This chain joins TRBV9 and TRBJ2-7; the match to TRBD1 covers 7 bases. The junction had 4 bases not matched to a gene; V was cut back by 2 bases and J by 2 bases. In germline, CDR1 is SGDLS, CDR2 YYNGEE. The CDR3 is 14 amino acids. CDR3 sequence: CASSVRDRPYEQYF. Written as DNA, the CDR3 is TGTGCCAGCAGCGTCCGGGACAGACCCTACGAGCAGTACTTC.

The chain employs TRBV19 and TRBJ2-2, with D unclear. V shed 8 bases and J shed 8 bases, with 9 bases lying between them. The CDR3 runs 11 residues. The germline gives CDR1 LNHDA, CDR2 SQIVND (reference sequence). DNA for the CDR3: TGTGCCAGTGTTACTGGAGGGGAGCTGTTTTTT. It is translated as CASVTGGELFF.

This chain uses TRBV7-3 with TRBJ2-7, with D perhaps TRBD1 (6 bases). Germline CDR1 reads SGHTA; CDR2 reads FQGTGA. The V and J ends lost 1 base and 5 bases respectively, with 9 bases between them. This CDR3 is 13 amino acids long. The CDR3 here is CASSLNNRDEQYF. CDR3 bases: TGTGCCAGCAGCTTAAACAACAGGGACGAGCAGTACTTC.

This chain links TRBV7-2 with TRBJ2-2; 8 bases fit TRBD2. CDR1 is SGHTA and CDR2 is FQGNSA in the germline V gene. V gave up 5 bases and J gave up 7 bases; unmatched junction bases: 15. This CDR3 is built from 17 residues. The CDR3 reads CASSLYPRGGRGGELFF. The CDR3 nucleotides read TGTGCCAGCAGCCTCTATCCCCGGGGGGGCCGGGGCGGGGAGCTGTTTTTT.

The J gene is TRBJ1-4, the V gene TRBV5-1, with TRBD1 matching over 11 bases. Germline CDR1 is SGHRS and CDR2 is YFSETQ. V trimming: 7 bases; J trimming: 7 bases; junction bases outside the gene matches: 9. This CDR3 comprises 15 residues. The CDR3 DNA is TGCGCCAGCTCAGGACAGGGGGCATATGGTGAAAAACTGTTTTTT. It codes for CASSGQGAYGEKLFF.

The chain couples TRBV19 to TRBJ2-1, with 7 bases aligning to TRBD1. The CDR3 is made up of 14 amino acids. The V gene's germline CDR1 is LNHDA and CDR2 SQIVND (reference sequence). The trim removed 5 bases at V and 7 bases at J, leaving 8 bases unmatched. Here the CDR3 reads CASSWARGRNEQFF. The CDR3 nucleotides are TGTGCCAGTAGTTGGGCGAGGGGGCGGAATGAGCAGTTCTTC.

CDR3 in DNA: TGTGCCAGCAGCGACCAGCCGAACACTGAAGCTTTCTTT. It yields the protein CASSDQPNTEAFF. The J gene is TRBJ1-1, the V gene TRBV11-3; D gene uncertain. The CDR3 loop spans 13 amino acids. The V end lost 5 bases, the J end lost 1 base, and 8 bases lay between the germline ends. The germline gives CDR1 SGHNT, CDR2 YENEEA.

CDR3 sequence reads: CASSPQETQYF. In nucleotides, the CDR3 is TGTGCCAGCAGCCCGCAAGAGACCCAGTACTTC. The V call is TRBV2, the J call TRBJ2-5; no clear D gene. The V gene's germline CDR1 is SNHLY and CDR2 FYNNEI. V was clipped by 6 bases and J by 2 bases, with 4 bases between them. This CDR3 is 11 amino acids long. Variable domain in full (rest from reference TRBV2 and TRBJ2-5): EPEVTQTPSHQVTQMGQEVILRCVPISNHLYFYWYRQILGQKVEFLVSFYNNEISEKSEIFDDQFSVERPDGSNFTLKIRSTKLEDSAMYFCASSPQETQYFGPGTRLLVL.

This chain joins TRBV6-5 and TRBJ2-7; 8 nucleotides agree with TRBD1. Germline V lookup: CDR1 MNHEY, CDR2 SVGAGI. The CDR3 has 14 amino acids. J gave up 6 bases and V 0 bases, and 4 bases lay outside the gene matches. The CDR3 bases are TGTGCCAGCAGTTACTCGGACAGGGCTGGCGAGCAGTACTTC. The encoded protein is CASSYSDRAGEQYF.

Only one count was recorded for this clone. This chain joins TRBV24-1 and TRBJ2-3; no clear D gene. The V gene's germline CDR1 is KGHDR and CDR2 SFDVKD. V was cut by 2 bases and J by 5 bases, with 16 bases left in between. The CDR3 runs 16 residues. CDR3 sequence: CATSDSISGEIDTQYF. DNA for the CDR3: TGTGCCACCAGTGATTCGATCAGTGGGGAAATAGATACGCAGTATTTT.

V and J are TRBV5-5 and TRBJ2-2; D unresolved. The CDR3 contains 12 residues. V lost 1 base and J 6 bases, leaving 4 bases between the germline ends. In germline, CDR1 is SGHKS, CDR2 YYEKEE (reference sequence). CDR3 amino acids: CASSLPPGELFF. In DNA, the CDR3 is TGTGCCAGCAGCTTGCCCCCCGGGGAGCTGTTTTTT.

The chain couples TRBV6-5 to TRBJ1-3, with TRBD1 identical over 8 bases. V trimming: 5 bases; J trimming: 1 base; junction bases outside the gene matches: 4. Looked up from germline, CDR1 is MNHEY and CDR2 is SVGAGI. The CDR3 has 15 amino acids. For the CDR3, the DNA is TGTGCCAGCAGTCTCCAGGGGGCTTCTGGAAACACCATATATTTT. Translation gives CASSLQGASGNTIYF.

The chain employs TRBV3-1 (or the pseudogene TRBV3-2) and TRBJ1-2; D is unresolved. The CDR3 sequence is 14 residues long. Germline V gene data show CDR1 as LGHDT and CDR2 as YNNKEL (reference sequence). Trimming shortened V by 2 bases and J by 3 bases, and 10 bases separated the two germline ends. CDR3 in amino acids: CASSQRSGDYGYTF. The CDR3 DNA is TGTGCCAGCAGCCAACGGTCCGGGGACTATGGCTACACCTTC.

The chain has TRBV11-2 and TRBJ2-7, with a weak D call TRBD1 (6 bases). This CDR3 spans 17 amino acids. Trimming stripped 0 bases from V and 3 bases from J, with 18 bases between. CDR1 SGHAT and CDR2 FQNNGV come from the germline V gene. CDR3 in amino acids: CASSLDRGQGIFYEQYF. The CDR3 region has the DNA TGTGCCAGCAGCTTAGATCGTGGGCAGGGGATTTTCTACGAGCAGTACTTC.

CDR3 DNA sequence: TGTGCCAGCAGCTCGCGAGGGGCGAATGGCTACACCTTC. Translation: CASSSRGANGYTF. The V call is TRBV5-5, the J call TRBJ1-2; D is possibly TRBD1 (5 bases). Germline V CDR1 and CDR2: SGHKS, YYEKEE (reference sequence). The CDR3 covers 13 residues. Trimming left V 3 bases short and J 6 bases short, with 12 bases between.

The chain joins TRBV2 to TRBJ2-7, with 8 bases fitting TRBD1. This CDR3 region has 14 residues. The germline CDR1 and CDR2 sequences are SNHLY and FYNNEI. V dropped 2 bases and J dropped 6; count of bases not matched to a gene: 6. CDR3: CASSEITGGAEQYF. The CDR3 DNA reads as TGTGCCAGCAGTGAAATTACAGGGGGTGCCGAGCAGTACTTC. The entire variable domain, with the rest obtained from reference TRBV2 and TRBJ2-7, is as follows: EPEVTQTPSHQVTQMGQEVILRCVPISNHLYFYWYRQILGQKVEFLVSFYNNEISEKSEIFDDQFSVERPDGSNFTLKIRSTKLEDSAMYFCASSEITGGAEQYFGPGTRLTVT.